This TCR beta chain was sequenced in a study of cytomegalovirus exposure and HLA in healthy donors. Overall study findings and caveats: Accurate prediction of most subjects' HLA-A and HLA-B alleles from TCR beta sequences was reported. CMV serostatus stood as the only immune exposure information on hand. With later analysis, a missense DCLRE1C variant became linked to TCR beta V- and J-gene trimming.

About this clone itself: As yet, its antigen is unknown.

The study ran its PCR with 60 Vbeta and 13 Jbeta primers. Using immunoSEQ multiplex PCR, the repertoire was profiled, and TCRdb retains in-frame clones only, with some absent. The table has around 160,000 clones, over 60% seen once. Sequencing was carried out using PBMCs. The sequence was collected from a man aged 50-60 years in good health and CMV-seropositive.

This CDR3 is CASSFRTGINSYGYTF. Here the CDR3 DNA reads TGTGCCAGCAGTTTCAGGACAGGAATAAACTCCTATGGCTACACCTTC. The chain joins TRBV5-4 to TRBJ1-2; 7 bases fit TRBD1. Germline loops: CDR1 SGHNT, CDR2 YYREEE (reference sequence). After removal of 5 bases from V and 4 bases from J, the junction contained 14 bases not matched to a gene. The CDR3 sequence is 16 residues long.